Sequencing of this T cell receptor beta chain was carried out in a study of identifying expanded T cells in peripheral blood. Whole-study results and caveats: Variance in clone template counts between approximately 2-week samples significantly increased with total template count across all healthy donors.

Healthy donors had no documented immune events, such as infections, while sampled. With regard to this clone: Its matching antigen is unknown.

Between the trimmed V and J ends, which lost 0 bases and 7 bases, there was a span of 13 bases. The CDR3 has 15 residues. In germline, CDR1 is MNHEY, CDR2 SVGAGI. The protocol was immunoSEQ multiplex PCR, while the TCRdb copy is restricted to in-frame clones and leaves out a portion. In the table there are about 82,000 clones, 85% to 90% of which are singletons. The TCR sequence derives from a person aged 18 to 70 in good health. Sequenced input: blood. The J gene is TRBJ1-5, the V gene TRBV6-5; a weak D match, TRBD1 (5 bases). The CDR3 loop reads CASSYSSGGSQPQHF. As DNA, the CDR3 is TGTGCCAGCAGTTACTCATCCGGGGGGAGCCAGCCCCAGCATTTT.